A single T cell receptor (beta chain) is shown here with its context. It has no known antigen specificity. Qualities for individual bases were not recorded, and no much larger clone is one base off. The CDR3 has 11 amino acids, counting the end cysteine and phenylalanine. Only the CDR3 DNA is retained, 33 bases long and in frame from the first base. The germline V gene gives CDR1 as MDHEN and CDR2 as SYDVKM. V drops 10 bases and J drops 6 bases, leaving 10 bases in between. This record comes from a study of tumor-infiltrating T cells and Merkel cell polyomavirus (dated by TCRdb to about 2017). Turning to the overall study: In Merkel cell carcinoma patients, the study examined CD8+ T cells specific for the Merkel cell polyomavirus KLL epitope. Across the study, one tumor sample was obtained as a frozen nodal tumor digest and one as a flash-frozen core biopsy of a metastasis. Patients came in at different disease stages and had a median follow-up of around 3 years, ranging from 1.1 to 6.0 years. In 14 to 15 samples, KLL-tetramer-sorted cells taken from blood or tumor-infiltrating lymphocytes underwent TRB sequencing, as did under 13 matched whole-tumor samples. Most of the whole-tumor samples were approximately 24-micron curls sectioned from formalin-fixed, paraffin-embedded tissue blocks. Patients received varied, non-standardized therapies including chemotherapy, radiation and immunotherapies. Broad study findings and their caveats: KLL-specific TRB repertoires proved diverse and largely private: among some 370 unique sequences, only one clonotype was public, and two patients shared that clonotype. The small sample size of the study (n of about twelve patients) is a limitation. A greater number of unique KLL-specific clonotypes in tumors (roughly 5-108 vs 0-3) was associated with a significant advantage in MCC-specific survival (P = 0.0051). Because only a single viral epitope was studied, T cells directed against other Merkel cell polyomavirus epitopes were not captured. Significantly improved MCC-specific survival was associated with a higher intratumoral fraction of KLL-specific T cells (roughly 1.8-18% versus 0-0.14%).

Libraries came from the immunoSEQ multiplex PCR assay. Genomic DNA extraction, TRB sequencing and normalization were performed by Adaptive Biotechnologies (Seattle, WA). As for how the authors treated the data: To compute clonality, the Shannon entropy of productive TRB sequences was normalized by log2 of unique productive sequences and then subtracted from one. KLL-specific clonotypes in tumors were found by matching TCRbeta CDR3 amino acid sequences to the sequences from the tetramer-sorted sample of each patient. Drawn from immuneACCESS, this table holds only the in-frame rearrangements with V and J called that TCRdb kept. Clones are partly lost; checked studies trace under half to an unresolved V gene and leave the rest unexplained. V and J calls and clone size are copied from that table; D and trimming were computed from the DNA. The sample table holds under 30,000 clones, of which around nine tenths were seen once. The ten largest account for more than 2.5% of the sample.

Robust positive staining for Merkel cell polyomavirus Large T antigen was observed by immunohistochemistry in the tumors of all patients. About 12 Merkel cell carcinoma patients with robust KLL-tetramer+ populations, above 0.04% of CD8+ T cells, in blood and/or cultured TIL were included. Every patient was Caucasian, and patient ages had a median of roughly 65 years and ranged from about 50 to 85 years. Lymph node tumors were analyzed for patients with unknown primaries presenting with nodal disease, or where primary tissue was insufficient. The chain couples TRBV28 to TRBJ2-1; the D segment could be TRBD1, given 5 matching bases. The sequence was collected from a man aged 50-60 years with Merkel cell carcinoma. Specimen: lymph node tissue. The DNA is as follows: TGTGCCACCCAGGGCGGCAATGAGCAGTTCTTC. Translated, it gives CATQGGNEQFF.